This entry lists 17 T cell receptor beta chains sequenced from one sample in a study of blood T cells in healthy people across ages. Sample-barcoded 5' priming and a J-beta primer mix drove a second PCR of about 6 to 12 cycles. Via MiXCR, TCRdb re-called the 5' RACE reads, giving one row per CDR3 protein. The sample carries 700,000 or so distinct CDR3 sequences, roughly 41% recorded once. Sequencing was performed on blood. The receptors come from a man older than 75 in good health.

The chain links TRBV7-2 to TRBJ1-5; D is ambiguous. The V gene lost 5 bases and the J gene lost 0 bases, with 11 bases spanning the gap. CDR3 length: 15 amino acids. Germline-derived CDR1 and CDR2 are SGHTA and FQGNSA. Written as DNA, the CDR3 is TGTGCCAGCAGCCTGACTCCGGTTAGCAATCAGCCCCAGCATTTT. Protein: CASSLTPVSNQPQHF.

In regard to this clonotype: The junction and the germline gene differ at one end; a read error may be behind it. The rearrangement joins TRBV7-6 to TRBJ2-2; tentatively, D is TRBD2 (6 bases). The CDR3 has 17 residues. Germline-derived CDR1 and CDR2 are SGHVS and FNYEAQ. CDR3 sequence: CASSITTGTLDTGEPFF. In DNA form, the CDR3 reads TGTGCCAGCAGCATAACGACCGGGACTTTAGACACCGGGGAGCCGTTTTTT. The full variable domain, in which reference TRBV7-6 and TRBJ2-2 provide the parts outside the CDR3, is GAGVSQSPRYKVTKRGQDVALRCDPISGHVSLYWYRQALGQGPEFLTYFNYEAQQDKSGLPNDRFSAERPEGSISTLTIQRTEQRDSAMYRCASSITTGTLDTGEPFFGEGSRLTVL.

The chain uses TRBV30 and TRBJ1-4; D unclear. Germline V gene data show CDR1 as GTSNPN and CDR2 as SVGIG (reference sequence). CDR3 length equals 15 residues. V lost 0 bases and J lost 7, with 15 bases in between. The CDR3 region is CAWSVDRALSEKLFF. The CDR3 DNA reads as TGTGCCTGGAGTGTTGACCGGGCCCTATCTGAAAAACTGTTTTTT.

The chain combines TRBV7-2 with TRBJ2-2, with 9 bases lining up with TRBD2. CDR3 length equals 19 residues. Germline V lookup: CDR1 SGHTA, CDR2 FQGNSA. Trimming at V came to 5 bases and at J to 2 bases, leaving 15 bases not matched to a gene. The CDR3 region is CASSPPPAGGVSNTGELFF. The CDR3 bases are TGTGCCAGCAGCCCCCCCCCGGCGGGGGGGGTTAGTAACACCGGGGAGCTGTTTTTT.

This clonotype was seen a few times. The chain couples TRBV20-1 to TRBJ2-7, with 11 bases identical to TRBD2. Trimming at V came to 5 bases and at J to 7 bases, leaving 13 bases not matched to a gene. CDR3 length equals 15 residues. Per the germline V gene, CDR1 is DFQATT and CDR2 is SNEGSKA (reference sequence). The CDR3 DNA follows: TGCAGTGCTGGGCCAATAGCGGGGGGGCCGCAGGAGCAGTACTTC. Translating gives CSAGPIAGGPQEQYF.

In DNA, the CDR3 is TGTGCCAGCAGCGTCGAGGTCTACGAGCAGTACTTC. It specifies CASSVEVYEQYF. The chain has TRBV7-9 and TRBJ2-7, with D unclear. Germline V gene data show CDR1 as SEHNR and CDR2 as FQNEAQ (reference sequence). This CDR3 spans 12 amino acids. The V and J ends lost 5 bases and 3 bases respectively, with 8 bases between them.

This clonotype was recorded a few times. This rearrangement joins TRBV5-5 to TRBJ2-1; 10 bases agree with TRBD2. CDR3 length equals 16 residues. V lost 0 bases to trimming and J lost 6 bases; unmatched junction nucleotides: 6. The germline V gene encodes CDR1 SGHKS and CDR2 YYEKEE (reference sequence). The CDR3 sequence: CASSLDGSGRANEQFF. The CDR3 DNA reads TGTGCCAGCAGCTTGGACGGCAGCGGGAGGGCCAATGAGCAGTTCTTC.

This CDR3 is CSAVRETYDNEQFF. The CDR3, as DNA: TGCAGTGCCGTTCGCGAGACTTACGACAATGAGCAGTTCTTC. The chain employs TRBV20-1 and TRBJ2-1; D not certain. V lost 6 bases and J lost 5, with 17 bases in between. Germline loops: CDR1 DFQATT, CDR2 SNEGSKA (reference sequence). This CDR3 spans 14 amino acids.

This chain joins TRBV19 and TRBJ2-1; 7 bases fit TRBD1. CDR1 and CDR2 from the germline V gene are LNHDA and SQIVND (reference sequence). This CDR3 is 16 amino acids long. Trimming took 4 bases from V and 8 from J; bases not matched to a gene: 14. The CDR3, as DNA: TGTGCCAGTAGTAGAAACGACAGGGTCCAGGCCCATGAGCAGTTCTTC. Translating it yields CASSRNDRVQAHEQFF.

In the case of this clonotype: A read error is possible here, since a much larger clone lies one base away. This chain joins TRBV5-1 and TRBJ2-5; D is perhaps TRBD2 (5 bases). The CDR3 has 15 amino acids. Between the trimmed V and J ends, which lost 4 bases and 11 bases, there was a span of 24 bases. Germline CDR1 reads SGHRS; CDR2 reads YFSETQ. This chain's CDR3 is CASSLPSTSANEQYF. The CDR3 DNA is TGCGCCAGCAGCCTACCTAGCACTTCTGCGAATGAGCAGTACTTC. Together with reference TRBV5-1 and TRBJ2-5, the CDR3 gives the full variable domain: KAGVTQTPRYLIKTRGQQVTLSCSPISGHRSVSWYQQTPGQGLQFLFEYFSETQRNKGNFPGRFSGRQFSNSRSEMNVSTLELGDSALYLCASSLPSTSANEQYFGPGTRLLVL.

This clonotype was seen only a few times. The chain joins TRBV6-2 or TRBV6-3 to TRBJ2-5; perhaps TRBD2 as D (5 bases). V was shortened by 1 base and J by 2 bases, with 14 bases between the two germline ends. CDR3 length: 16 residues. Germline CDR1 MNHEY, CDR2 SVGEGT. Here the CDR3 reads CASSYYTYERQETQYF. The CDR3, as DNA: TGTGCCAGCAGTTACTACACTTACGAGCGGCAAGAGACCCAGTACTTC.

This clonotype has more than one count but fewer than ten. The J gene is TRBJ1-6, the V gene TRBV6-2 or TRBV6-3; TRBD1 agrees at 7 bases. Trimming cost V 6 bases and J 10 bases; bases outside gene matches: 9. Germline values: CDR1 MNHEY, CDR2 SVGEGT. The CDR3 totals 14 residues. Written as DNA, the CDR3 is TGTGCCAGCAGCACCGTACAGGGGCAATCACCCCTCCACTTT. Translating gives CASSTVQGQSPLHF.

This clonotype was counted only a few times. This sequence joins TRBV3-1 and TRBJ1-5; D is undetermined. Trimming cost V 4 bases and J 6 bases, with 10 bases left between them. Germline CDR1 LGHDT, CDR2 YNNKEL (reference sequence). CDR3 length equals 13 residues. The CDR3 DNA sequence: TGTGCCAGCAGCCGACTGGGGTCTCAGCCCCAGCATTTT. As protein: CASSRLGSQPQHF.

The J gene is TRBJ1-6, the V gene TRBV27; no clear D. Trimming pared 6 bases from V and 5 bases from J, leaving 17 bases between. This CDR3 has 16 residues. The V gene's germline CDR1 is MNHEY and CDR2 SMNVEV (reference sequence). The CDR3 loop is CASRLWSGIDNSPLHF. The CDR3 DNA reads TGTGCCAGCAGACTTTGGTCGGGAATCGATAATTCACCCCTCCACTTT.

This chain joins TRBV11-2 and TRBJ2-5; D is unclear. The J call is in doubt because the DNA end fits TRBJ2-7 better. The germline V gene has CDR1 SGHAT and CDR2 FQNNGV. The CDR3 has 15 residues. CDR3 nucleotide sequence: TGTGCCAGCAGCTTAGTACTGGAGCCTAACTACGAGCAGTACTTC. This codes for CASSLVLEPNYEQYF.

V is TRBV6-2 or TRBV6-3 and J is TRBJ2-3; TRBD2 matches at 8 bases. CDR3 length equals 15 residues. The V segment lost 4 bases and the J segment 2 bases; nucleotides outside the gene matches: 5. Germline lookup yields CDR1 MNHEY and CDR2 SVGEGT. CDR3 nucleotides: TGTGCCAGCAGTTTTGTAGCGGGATCCACAGATACGCAGTATTTT. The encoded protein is CASSFVAGSTDTQYF.

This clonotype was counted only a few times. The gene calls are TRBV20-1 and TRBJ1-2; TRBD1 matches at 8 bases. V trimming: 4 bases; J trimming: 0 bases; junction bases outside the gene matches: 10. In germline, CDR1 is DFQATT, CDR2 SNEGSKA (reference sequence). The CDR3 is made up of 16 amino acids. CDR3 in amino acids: CSAILTGAKSNYGYTF. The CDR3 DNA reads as TGCAGTGCTATCTTGACAGGGGCCAAATCTAACTATGGCTACACCTTC.